The rows below give T cell receptor beta chains drawn from one sample of a study of blood T cell repertoires in COVID-19. This table comes from immunoSEQ multiplex PCR, and its TCRdb copy is limited to in-frame clones, with some not included. The repertoire holds roughly 290,000 clones, 90% seen once, with about 1.7% in the top ten. Sequencing was performed on PBMCs or T cells enriched from blood (not recorded which). Receptor source: a woman under 30 with acute COVID-19. Each CDR3 is given with its conserved first and last residue. The D gene is left open where the match is weak. Clone size appears in some rows only: once, few, many, or a class for an expanded clone.

TRBJ2-1,TRBV18,TRBD2,once,CASSPPHASGSWSEQFF,TGTGCCAGCTCACCACCCCATGCTAGCGGGAGTTGGAGTGAGCAGTTCTTC
TRBJ2-7,TRBV6-2/TRBV6-3,TRBD2,NA,CASSKQTSGRNEQYF,TGTGCCAGCAGCAAACAGACTAGCGGGAGGAACGAGCAGTACTTC
TRBJ1-6,TRBV11-2,NA,few,CASSPWGGRNSPLHF,TGTGCCAGCAGCCCTTGGGGAGGGAGAAATTCACCCCTCCACTTT
TRBJ2-7,TRBV19,NA,NA,CAASAPRSYEQYF,TGTGCCGCCTCTGCCCCCAGAAGCTACGAGCAGTACTTC
TRBJ1-4,TRBV5-1,TRBD1,NA,CASSSSRDRISTNEKLFF,TGCGCCAGCAGCTCGTCCCGGGACAGGATCTCAACTAATGAAAAACTGTTTTTT
TRBJ2-1,TRBV27,TRBD1,NA,CASSLYRQGVEQFF,TGTGCCAGCAGTTTATACCGACAGGGGGTTGAGCAGTTCTTC
TRBJ2-2,TRBV3-1/TRBV3-2,NA,NA,CASSQGAGRMNTGELFF,TGTGCCAGCAGCCAAGGCGCAGGGCGCATGAACACCGGGGAGCTGTTTTTT
TRBJ2-5,TRBV28,TRBD2,NA,CASSLRREGSETQYF,TGTGCCAGCAGTTTACGGCGGGAGGGCTCCGAGACCCAGTACTTC
TRBJ2-5,TRBV6-6,NA,NA,CASRRVVQETQYF,TGTGCCAGCAGGAGAGTAGTCCAAGAGACCCAGTACTTC
TRBJ1-5,TRBV21-1,NA,NA,CASSSGQKSMGNQPQHF,TGTGCCAGCAGCTCAGGACAGAAAAGCATGGGCAATCAGCCCCAGCATTTT
TRBJ1-2,TRBV28,NA,NA,CASSLRQWEIYGYTF,TGTGCCAGCAGTTTACGTCAGTGGGAGATCTATGGCTACACCTTC
TRBJ1-2,TRBV7-2,TRBD1,NA,CASSLSTVTGYGYTF,TGTGCCAGCAGCTTAAGTACTGTGACAGGGTATGGCTACACCTTC
TRBJ2-3,TRBV2,TRBD2,NA,CASLLTSGSPDTQYF,TGTGCCAGTCTATTGACTAGCGGGAGTCCAGATACGCAGTATTTT
TRBJ2-3,TRBV4-1,TRBD2,NA,CASSQLGSGNPHTDTQYF,TGCGCCAGCAGCCAATTGGGTAGCGGGAACCCACACACAGATACGCAGTATTTT
TRBJ1-4,TRBV5-1,NA,NA,CASSLAESYEKLFF,TGCGCCAGCAGCTTGGCCGAGTCCTATGAAAAACTGTTTTTT
TRBJ1-5,TRBV21-1,NA,once,CASSKAALGGVNQPQHF,TGTGCCAGCAGCAAGGCAGCCTTGGGGGGGGTCAATCAGCCCCAGCATTTT
TRBJ2-7,TRBV6-5,NA,NA,CASRRDTRYEQYF,TGTGCCAGCAGACGGGACACCCGCTACGAGCAGTACTTC
TRBJ2-7,TRBV4-3,NA,NA,CASSQVGDMSSYEQYF,TGCGCCAGCAGCCAAGTAGGCGACATGAGCTCCTACGAGCAGTACTTC
TRBJ1-5,TRBV4-2,NA,NA,CASSQSTGNQPQHF,TGTGCCAGCAGCCAATCTACTGGCAATCAGCCCCAGCATTTT
TRBJ1-6,TRBV30,TRBD1,once,CAWSKGAQNSPLHF,TGTGCCTGGAGTAAGGGGGCACAGAATTCACCCCTCCACTTT
TRBJ1-5,TRBV15,NA,NA,CATSRDGQINQPQHF,TGTGCCACCAGCAGAGATGGGCAGATTAATCAGCCCCAGCATTTT
TRBJ2-3,TRBV6-5,TRBD1,once,CASSLRTGITDTQYF,TGTGCCAGCAGTCTCCGGACAGGAATCACAGATACGCAGTATTTT
TRBJ1-3,TRBV18,NA,NA,CASSSPWSSGNTIYF,TGTGCCAGCTCATCCCCTTGGAGCTCTGGAAACACCATATATTTT
TRBJ2-4,TRBV21-1,NA,NA,CASSKRPGLAKNIQYF,TGTGCCAGCAGCAAACGTCCGGGACTAGCCAAAAACATTCAGTACTTC
TRBJ2-7,TRBV27,TRBD2,NA,CASSFSGRRNSYEQYF,TGTGCCAGCAGTTTCAGCGGGAGGAGGAACTCCTACGAGCAGTACTTC
TRBJ2-2,TRBV29-1,NA,once,CSAPLSVFRTGWGAGELFF,TGCAGCGCCCCACTTAGCGTTTTTAGGACAGGATGGGGGGCCGGGGAGCTGTTTTTT
TRBJ2-7,TRBV4-2,TRBD2,NA,CASSQESPLAGGYEQYF,TGTGCCAGCAGCCAAGAGTCCCCACTAGCGGGAGGTTACGAGCAGTACTTC
TRBJ1-1,TRBV2,NA,once,CASRPGGFDTEAFF,TGTGCCAGCAGACCGGGGGGTTTTGACACTGAAGCTTTCTTT
TRBJ1-1,TRBV30,TRBD1,NA,CAWTRRGTGGVGAFF,TGTGCCTGGACCCGCCGCGGGACAGGGGGCGTTGGAGCTTTCTTT
TRBJ1-1,TRBV27,NA,NA,CASSSRGGGEAFF,TGTGCCAGCAGTTCCAGGGGAGGGGGTGAAGCTTTCTTT
TRBJ2-2,TRBV14,TRBD1,NA,CASSQLAGTGVTGELFF,TGTGCCAGCAGCCAACTTGCCGGGACAGGAGTCACCGGGGAGCTGTTTTTT
TRBJ1-5,TRBV4-1,NA,NA,CASSQGVAGRRNQPQHF,TGCGCCAGCAGCCAAGGGGTGGCAGGCAGACGCAATCAGCCCCAGCATTTT
TRBJ1-1,TRBV10-1,NA,NA,CASSEGQPGGTEAFF,TGCGCCAGCAGTGAGGGGCAACCCGGGGGCACTGAAGCTTTCTTT
TRBJ2-1,TRBV11-2,NA,NA,CASTSGGLNEQFF,TGTGCCAGCACCAGTGGTGGTCTCAATGAGCAGTTCTTC
TRBJ2-3,TRBV18,NA,NA,CASSRREADTQYF,TGTGCCAGCTCTCGCAGGGAAGCAGATACGCAGTATTTT
TRBJ2-5,TRBV7-2,TRBD2,NA,CASSQTGTSLETQYF,TGTGCCAGCAGCCAAACCGGGACTAGCTTAGAGACCCAGTACTTC
TRBJ1-2,TRBV28,TRBD1,few,CASIDRGTGEAYGYTF,TGTGCCAGCATCGACAGGGGGACAGGCGAAGCATATGGCTACACCTTC
TRBJ2-1,TRBV19,NA,NA,CASSLDSANYNEQFF,TGTGCCAGTAGTCTCGATAGCGCGAACTACAATGAGCAGTTCTTC
TRBJ1-3,TRBV24-1,TRBD1,once,CATSDARDRGGNTIYF,TGTGCCACCAGTGATGCCCGGGACAGGGGGGGAAACACCATATATTTT
TRBJ2-1,TRBV6-1,TRBD2,NA,CASSGTSGSSYNEQFF,TGTGCCAGCAGTGGAACTAGCGGCTCCTCCTACAATGAGCAGTTCTTC
TRBJ1-2,TRBV7-8,NA,NA,CASSPDGGPEGYTF,TGTGCCAGCAGCCCGGACGGAGGGCCGGAGGGCTACACCTTC
TRBJ1-2,TRBV2,NA,few,CASSEAGEGAIYGYTF,TGTGCCAGCAGTGAAGCTGGGGAGGGAGCAATTTATGGCTACACCTTC
TRBJ1-1,TRBV11-2,TRBD1,NA,CASSSIGQGTYGDNTEAFF,TGTGCCAGCAGCTCAATCGGACAGGGGACTTATGGGGATAACACTGAAGCTTTCTTT
TRBJ2-1,TRBV9,TRBD2,many,CASSVVGGLAGGRYNEQFF,TGTGCCAGCAGCGTAGTGGGGGGACTAGCGGGAGGGCGCTACAATGAGCAGTTCTTC
TRBJ2-5,TRBV21-1,NA,NA,CASSKTGQAQETQYF,TGTGCCAGTTCCAAAACGGGACAGGCGCAAGAGACCCAGTACTTC
TRBJ1-1,TRBV18,NA,NA,CASSPSNTEAFF,TGTGCCAGCTCACCATCAAACACTGAAGCTTTCTTT
TRBJ1-1,TRBV5-1,TRBD1,NA,CASSLYQGDTEAFF,TGCGCCAGCAGCTTGTACCAGGGGGACACTGAAGCTTTCTTT
TRBJ1-5,TRBV28,TRBD1,NA,CASRTTATGERAQHF,TGTGCCAGCAGGACGACTGCGACAGGGGAGCGGGCCCAGCATTTT
TRBJ2-1,TRBV7-2,TRBD2,NA,CASSSTRLADNEQFF,TGTGCCAGCAGCTCAACCCGACTAGCGGATAATGAGCAGTTCTTC
TRBJ2-1,TRBV28,TRBD2,NA,CASSSGTRAGNEQFF,TGTGCCAGCAGCTCAGGGACTAGAGCAGGCAATGAGCAGTTCTTC
TRBJ1-2,TRBV2,TRBD1,NA,CASSADRGVNGYTF,TGTGCCAGCAGTGCCGACAGGGGAGTAAATGGCTACACCTTC
TRBJ1-4,TRBV30,NA,NA,CAWNQGYNEKLFF,TGTGCCTGGAACCAGGGGTATAATGAAAAACTGTTTTTT
TRBJ2-7,TRBV7-9,TRBD1,NA,CASSPDRVEQYF,TGTGCCAGCAGCCCGGACAGGGTAGAGCAGTACTTC
TRBJ2-1,TRBV7-8,NA,NA,CASSLHYRDINEQFF,TGTGCCAGCAGCCTACACTACCGGGACATCAATGAGCAGTTCTTC
TRBJ1-5,TRBV30,NA,NA,CAWSVGQINQPQHF,TGTGCCTGGAGTGTCGGACAGATCAATCAGCCCCAGCATTTT
TRBJ1-2,TRBV28,TRBD1,once,CASSTTGGTYGYTF,TGTGCCAGCAGTACGACAGGGGGCACCTATGGCTACACCTTC